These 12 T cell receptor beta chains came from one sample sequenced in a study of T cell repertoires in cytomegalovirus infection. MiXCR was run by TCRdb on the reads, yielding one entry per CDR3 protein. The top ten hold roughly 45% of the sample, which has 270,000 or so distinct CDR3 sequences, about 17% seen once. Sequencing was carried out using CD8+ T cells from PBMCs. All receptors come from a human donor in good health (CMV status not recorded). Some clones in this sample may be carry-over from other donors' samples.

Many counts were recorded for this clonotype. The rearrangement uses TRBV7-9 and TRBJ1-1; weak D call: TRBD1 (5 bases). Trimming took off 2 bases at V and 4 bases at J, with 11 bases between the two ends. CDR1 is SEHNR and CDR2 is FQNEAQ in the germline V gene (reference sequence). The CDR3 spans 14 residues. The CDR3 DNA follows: TGTGCCAGCAGCTTACGGGGGATTTCCACTGAAGCTTTCTTT. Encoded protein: CASSLRGISTEAFF.

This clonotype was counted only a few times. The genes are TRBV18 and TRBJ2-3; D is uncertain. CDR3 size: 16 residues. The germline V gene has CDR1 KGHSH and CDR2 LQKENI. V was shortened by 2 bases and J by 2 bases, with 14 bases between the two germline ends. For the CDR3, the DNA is TGTGCCAGCTCACCAAGCCTAGGGTTCGACACAGATACGCAGTATTTT. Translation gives CASSPSLGFDTDTQYF.

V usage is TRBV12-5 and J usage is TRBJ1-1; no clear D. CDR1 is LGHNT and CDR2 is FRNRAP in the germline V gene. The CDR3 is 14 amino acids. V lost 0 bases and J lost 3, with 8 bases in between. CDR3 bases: TGTGCTAGTGGTTTGGTATCTCGGCACACTGAAGCTTTCTTT. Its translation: CASGLVSRHTEAFF.

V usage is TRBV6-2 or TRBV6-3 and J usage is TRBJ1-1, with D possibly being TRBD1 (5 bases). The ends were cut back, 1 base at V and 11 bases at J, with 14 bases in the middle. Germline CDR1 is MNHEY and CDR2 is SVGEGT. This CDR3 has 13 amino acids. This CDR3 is CASSYYRPVEAFF. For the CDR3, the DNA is TGTGCCAGCAGTTACTACAGGCCGGTTGAGGCTTTCTTT.

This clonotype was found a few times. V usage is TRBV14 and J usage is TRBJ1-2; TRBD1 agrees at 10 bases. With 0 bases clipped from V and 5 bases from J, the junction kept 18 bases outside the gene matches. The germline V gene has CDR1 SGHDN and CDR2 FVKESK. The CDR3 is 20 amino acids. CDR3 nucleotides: TGTGCCAGCAGCCAAGATGAGGGACAGGGGATTCCTACGTCTTCTTATGGCTACACCTTC. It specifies CASSQDEGQGIPTSSYGYTF.

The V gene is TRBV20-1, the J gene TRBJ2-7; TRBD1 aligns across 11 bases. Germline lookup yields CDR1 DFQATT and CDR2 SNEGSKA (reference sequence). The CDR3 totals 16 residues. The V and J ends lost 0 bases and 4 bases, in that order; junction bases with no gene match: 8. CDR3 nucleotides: TGCAGTGCTAGAGAAGTGGGACAGGGGGTATGGTACGAGCAGTACTTC. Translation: CSAREVGQGVWYEQYF.

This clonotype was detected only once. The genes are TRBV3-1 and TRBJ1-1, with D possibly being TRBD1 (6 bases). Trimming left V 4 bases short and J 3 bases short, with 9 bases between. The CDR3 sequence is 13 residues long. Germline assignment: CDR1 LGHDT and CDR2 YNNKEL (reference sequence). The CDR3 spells CASSPGQHTEAFF. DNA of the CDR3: TGTGCCAGCAGCCCCGGACAGCACACTGAAGCTTTCTTT.

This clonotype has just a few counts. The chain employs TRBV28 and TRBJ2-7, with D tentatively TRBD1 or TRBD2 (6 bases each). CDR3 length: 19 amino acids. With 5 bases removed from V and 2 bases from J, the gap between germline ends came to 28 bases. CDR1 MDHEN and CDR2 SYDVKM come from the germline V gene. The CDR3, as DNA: TGTGCCAGCAGTGAGGTGTCCGGGGGACAAAGTGGTTGGACCTACGAGCAGTACTTC. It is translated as CASSEVSGGQSGWTYEQYF.

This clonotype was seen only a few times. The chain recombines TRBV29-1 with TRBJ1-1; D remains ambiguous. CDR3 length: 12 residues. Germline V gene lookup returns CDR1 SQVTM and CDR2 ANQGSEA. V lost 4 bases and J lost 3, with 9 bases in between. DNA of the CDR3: TGCAGCGTTGTACGGAGGTACACTGAAGCTTTCTTT. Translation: CSVVRRYTEAFF.

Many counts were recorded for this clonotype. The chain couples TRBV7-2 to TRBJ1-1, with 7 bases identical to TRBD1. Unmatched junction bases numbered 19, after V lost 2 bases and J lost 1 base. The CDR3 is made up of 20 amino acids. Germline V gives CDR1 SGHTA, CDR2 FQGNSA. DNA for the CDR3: TGTGCCAGCAGCTTAATGGGACAGTCGAGATTTGGCCTCCAGAACACTGAAGCTTTCTTT. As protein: CASSLMGQSRFGLQNTEAFF.

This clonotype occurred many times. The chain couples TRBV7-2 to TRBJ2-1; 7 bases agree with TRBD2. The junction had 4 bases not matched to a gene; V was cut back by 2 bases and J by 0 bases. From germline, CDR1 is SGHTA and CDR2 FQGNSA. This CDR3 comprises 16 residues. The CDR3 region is CASSLRGGYSYNEQFF. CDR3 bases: TGTGCCAGCAGCTTACGCGGGGGTTACTCCTACAATGAGCAGTTCTTC.

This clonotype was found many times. CDR3 amino acids: CASSLETVNSPLHF. Here the CDR3 DNA reads TGTGCCAGCAGCTTAGAAACAGTTAATTCACCCCTCCACTTT. The rearrangement links TRBV7-2 to TRBJ1-6; no reliable D call. The V gene lost 1 base and the J gene lost 6 bases, with 7 bases spanning the gap. In germline, CDR1 is SGHTA, CDR2 FQGNSA. The CDR3 loop spans 14 amino acids.